The rows below give T cell receptor beta chains drawn from one sample of a study of T cell responses to AZD1222 COVID-19 vaccine. Produced via immunoSEQ multiplex PCR; TCRdb's table is partial and in-frame only. Found here are under 150,000 clones, approximately 94% of them singletons; the top ten hold around 5%. The material was peripheral blood, obtained on day 0 of AZD1222 vaccination. The receptors derive from an adult in good health. CDR3s include the opening cysteine and the closing phenylalanine or tryptophan. A D gene is named only where the DNA matches it firmly. Size is omitted from some rows. Given values are once, few, many or a class for expanded clones.

abundance,j_gene,v_gene,d_gene,CDR3nt,CDR3aa
.,TRBJ1-1,TRBV6-5,.,TGTGCCAGCAGTCGGGAGGGCGCTGAAGCTTTCTTT,CASSREGAEAFF
.,TRBJ2-1,TRBV29-1,.,TGCAGCGTTTTCGAGAATGAGCAGTTCTTC,CSVFENEQFF
.,TRBJ1-3,TRBV11-2,.,TGTGCCAGCAGGCAGGGGATACGGGGAAACACCATATATTTT,CASRQGIRGNTIYF
once,TRBJ2-5,TRBV6-2/TRBV6-3,.,TGTGCCAGCAGTTACTCGATGATGGCGGGTGGTAAGACCCAGTACTTC,CASSYSMMAGGKTQYF
.,TRBJ2-7,TRBV7-9,.,TGTGCCAGCAGTTCCACCGACAGTTACGAGCAGTACTTC,CASSSTDSYEQYF
once,TRBJ2-7,TRBV5-4,.,TGTGCCAGCAGCCTTGGGGGGTCTAATCTCGAGCAGTACTTC,CASSLGGSNLEQYF
.,TRBJ2-7,TRBV27,.,TGTGCCAGCAGTTTATATGTCGGAGGGAGCGAGCAGTACTTC,CASSLYVGGSEQYF
.,TRBJ2-5,TRBV18,TRBD2,TGTGCCAGCTCACCACTTGCGGGAGGGGGCATGGAGACCCAGTACTTC,CASSPLAGGGMETQYF
.,TRBJ2-1,TRBV13,TRBD2,TGTGCCAGCAGGCTACTAGCGGGAGGTGTGTATGAGCAGTTCTTC,CASRLLAGGVYEQFF
.,TRBJ1-2,TRBV3-1/TRBV3-2,.,TGTGCCAGCAGCCAAGAGCATCAGGGTGGAATGGACTATGGCTACACCTTC,CASSQEHQGGMDYGYTF
.,TRBJ2-5,TRBV19,TRBD2,TGTGCCAGTAGTATGGGAGGGTGGGAGACCCAGTACTTC,CASSMGGWETQYF
once,TRBJ1-1,TRBV4-1,TRBD1,TGCGCCAGCAGCCAGACAGGGTCCATGAACACTGAAGCTTTCTTT,CASSQTGSMNTEAFF
.,TRBJ2-5,TRBV12-3/TRBV12-4,TRBD1,TGTGCCAGCAGCTGGGGACAGGAGACCCAGTACTTC,CASSWGQETQYF
.,TRBJ1-2,TRBV29-1,.,TGCAGCGTCTCGTTCGGTGGTGGCTACACCTTC,CSVSFGGGYTF
once,TRBJ2-7,TRBV9,.,TGTGCCAGCAGCGAGGGGTCGGATCCCTCCTACGAGCAGTACTTC,CASSEGSDPSYEQYF